The 21 T cell receptor beta chains below were found in one sample sequenced in a study of blood T cell repertoires in COVID-19. Sequencing used immunoSEQ multiplex PCR; TCRdb keeps in-frame clones, though not all of them. The table has more than 300,000 clones, around nine tenths seen once. The specimen was peripheral blood. The receptors stem from a woman aged 25 to 39 with COVID-19, enrolled during active disease.

The CDR3 DNA is TGTGCCATCAGTGGGGACAGTCTAAATCAGCCCCAGCATTTT. Its protein is CAISGDSLNQPQHF. The V gene is TRBV10-3, the J gene TRBJ1-5; TRBD1 matches at 7 bases. The ends lost 4 bases at V and 4 bases at J; junction bases unmatched: 4. CDR3 size: 14 residues. From germline, CDR1 is ENHRY and CDR2 SYGVKD.

The table lists this clone with a count of one. The chain carries TRBV6-5 and TRBJ2-3; 7 bases line up with TRBD1. The V gene end was trimmed by 4 bases and the J gene end by 1 base; junction bases not matched to a gene: 5. The germline gives CDR1 MNHEY, CDR2 SVGAGI. The CDR3 is 15 amino acids. In DNA, the CDR3 is TGTGCCAGCAGTTCGAGGCAGGGGGGCACAGATACGCAGTATTTT. Amino acid sequence: CASSSRQGGTDTQYF.

The chain joins TRBV2 to TRBJ2-1, with 7 positions matching TRBD2. Trimming took 2 bases from V and 4 from J; bases not matched to a gene: 5. Per the germline V gene, CDR1 is SNHLY and CDR2 is FYNNEI. The CDR3 consists of 15 residues. The CDR3 DNA sequence: TGTGCCAGCAGTGAACCAGGGAGGGCGTACAATGAGCAGTTCTTC. The encoded protein is CASSEPGRAYNEQFF.

The chain recombines TRBV11-3 with TRBJ2-3; 8 nucleotides align to TRBD2. The CDR3 length is 14 residues. From germline, CDR1 is SGHNT and CDR2 YENEEA. V lost 4 bases, J lost 8 bases, and 8 bases stayed unmatched. CDR3 bases: TGTGCCAGCAGCTGGGGGGGGACTAGAGGTACGCAGTATTTT. It encodes CASSWGGTRGTQYF.

About this clone: The same CDR3 can be traced to other DNA sequences in this sample. The chain carries TRBV3-1 (or the pseudogene TRBV3-2) and TRBJ2-5, with a tentative D call TRBD1 (6 bases). CDR1 and CDR2 from the germline V gene are LGHDT and YNNKEL (reference sequence). The CDR3 has 13 residues. Trimming stripped 3 bases from V and 1 base from J, with 6 bases between. In nucleotides, the CDR3 is TGTGCCAGCAGCCAGGACAGCCAAGAGACCCAGTACTTC. Protein sequence: CASSQDSQETQYF.

The J gene is TRBJ2-1, the V gene TRBV5-1; D might be TRBD2 (5 bases). Trimming removed 2 bases at V and 0 bases at J, with 9 bases between. The CDR3 runs to 15 residues. Germline CDR1 reads SGHRS; CDR2 reads YFSETQ. This CDR3 is CASSFAGSSYNEQFF. The CDR3 DNA follows: TGCGCCAGCAGCTTTGCTGGGAGCTCCTACAATGAGCAGTTCTTC.

V usage is TRBV6-5 and J usage is TRBJ1-4; 8 bases agree with TRBD1. CDR3 size: 15 residues. V shed 0 bases, J shed 8 bases, and the junction held 5 bases outside the gene matches. The germline V gene encodes CDR1 MNHEY and CDR2 SVGAGI. The CDR3 protein is CASSYSQGAGEKLFF. The CDR3 nucleotides read TGTGCCAGCAGTTACTCGCAGGGGGCGGGGGAAAAACTGTTTTTT.

V and J are TRBV18 and TRBJ1-1; D possibly corresponds to TRBD1 (6 bases). There are 15 residues in the CDR3. Trimming left V 5 bases short and J 1 base short, with 14 bases between. The V gene's germline CDR1 is KGHSH and CDR2 LQKENI. The CDR3 DNA sequence: TGTGCCAGCTCAGTACAGGGTAAACCGAACACTGAAGCTTTCTTT. Translated: CASSVQGKPNTEAFF.

The chain combines TRBV14 with TRBJ1-6, with 7 bases matching TRBD1. Per the germline V gene, CDR1 is SGHDN and CDR2 is FVKESK. The CDR3 is made up of 17 amino acids. Trimming took 0 bases from V and 8 from J; bases not matched to a gene: 10. The CDR3 is CASSQDRAGGGDSPLHF. The CDR3 DNA sequence: TGTGCCAGCAGCCAAGATAGGGCAGGGGGAGGCGATTCACCCCTCCACTTT.

This sequence joins TRBV2 and TRBJ1-5; no clear D. Looked up from germline, CDR1 is SNHLY and CDR2 is FYNNEI. The CDR3 is 14 amino acids. V was clipped by 3 bases and J by 7 bases, with 13 bases between them. The DNA of the CDR3 is TGTGCCAGCAGTGAGGTTTCGAGCTTGCAGCCCCAGCATTTT. It encodes CASSEVSSLQPQHF.

The DNA of the CDR3 is TGTGCCAGCAGCAAAGGACAGTATAGCAATCAGCCCCAGCATTTT. Encoded protein: CASSKGQYSNQPQHF. V gene TRBV5-8 combines with J gene TRBJ1-5; a weak D match, TRBD1 (6 bases). The ends were cut back, 4 bases at V and 0 bases at J, with 11 bases in the middle. From germline, CDR1 is SGHTS and CDR2 YDEGEE. This CDR3 region has 15 residues.

This chain joins TRBV19 and TRBJ1-5; D might be TRBD1 (6 bases). From germline, CDR1 is LNHDA and CDR2 SQIVND (reference sequence). Trimming stripped 1 base from V and 4 bases from J, with 8 bases between. The CDR3 is 14 residues long. The CDR3 DNA sequence: TGTGCCAGTAGTATAGGGACAGAGAATCAGCCCCAGCATTTT. It is translated as CASSIGTENQPQHF.

CDR3 nucleotides: TGTGCCAGCAGCCCGCGTGGGACTAGGGGCAACACTGAAGCTTTCTTT. It yields the protein CASSPRGTRGNTEAFF. The rearrangement links TRBV7-3 to TRBJ1-1; D is perhaps TRBD1 (5 bases). Trimming cost V 5 bases and J 2 bases, with 18 bases left between them. There are 16 residues in the CDR3. The germline V gene encodes CDR1 SGHTA and CDR2 FQGTGA.

V is TRBV7-9 and J is TRBJ2-2; D is perhaps TRBD1 (6 bases). CDR1 and CDR2 from the germline V gene are SEHNR and FQNEAQ (reference sequence). The V gene lost 5 bases and the J gene lost 4 bases, with 14 bases spanning the gap. This CDR3 contains 15 residues. The CDR3 sequence is CASSHRAVGTGELFF. Written as DNA, the CDR3 is TGTGCCAGCAGCCACAGGGCTGTTGGCACCGGGGAGCTGTTTTTT.

This chain joins TRBV11-3 and TRBJ2-1, with D maybe TRBD1 (7 bases). V lost 8 bases to trimming and J lost 8 bases, with 10 bases between them. Germline values: CDR1 SGHNT, CDR2 YENEEA. This CDR3 spans 11 amino acids. The CDR3 sequence: CASGRGDEQFF. The CDR3 DNA sequence: TGTGCCAGCGGCAGGGGGGATGAGCAGTTCTTC.

The V gene is TRBV6-5, the J gene TRBJ2-2, with TRBD1 matching 10 bases. This CDR3 is 15 amino acids long. Germline values: CDR1 MNHEY, CDR2 SVGAGI. V gave up 6 bases and J gave up 3 bases; unmatched junction bases: 4. CDR3 amino acids: CASRGTGADTGELFF. CDR3 DNA: TGTGCCAGCAGGGGGACAGGGGCCGACACCGGGGAGCTGTTTTTT.

The chain is built from TRBV7-2 and TRBJ2-3, with a possible D match to TRBD2 (6 bases). Per germline, CDR1 SGHTA and CDR2 FQGNSA. Trimming took off 1 base at V and 5 bases at J, with 19 bases between the two ends. CDR3 length: 17 amino acids. The CDR3 coding sequence is TGTGCCAGCAGCTTAGATTTGAGTTCCGGGGGAAGAGATACGCAGTATTTT. Amino acids: CASSLDLSSGGRDTQYF.

The CDR3 reads CASSTNRAQGETQYF. The CDR3, as DNA: TGTGCCAGCAGTACAAACAGGGCTCAGGGGGAGACCCAGTACTTC. The chain combines TRBV6-5 with TRBJ2-5; tentatively, D is TRBD1 (6 bases). Germline CDR1 is MNHEY and CDR2 is SVGAGI. The V gene lost 5 bases and the J gene lost 5 bases, with 18 bases spanning the gap. The CDR3 consists of 15 residues.

The rearrangement joins TRBV25-1 to TRBJ1-1; a weak D match, TRBD1 (6 bases). This CDR3 spans 13 amino acids. Germline V CDR1 and CDR2: MGHDK, SYGVNS. The V end lost 6 bases, the J end lost 3 bases, and 11 bases lay between the germline ends. CDR3 bases: TGTGCCAGCAGCCCCACAGGGTACACTGAAGCTTTCTTT. This sequence encodes CASSPTGYTEAFF.

V is TRBV5-5 and J is TRBJ1-6; 9 nucleotides align to TRBD1. V lost 5 bases to trimming and J lost 3 bases; unmatched junction nucleotides: 3. CDR1 SGHKS and CDR2 YYEKEE come from the germline V gene (reference sequence). CDR3 length equals 15 residues. In DNA, the CDR3 is TGTGCCAGCAGTCCGACAGGGGGCTATAATTCACCCCTCCACTTT. Translated: CASSPTGGYNSPLHF.

The chain employs TRBV9 and TRBJ1-2; 7 bases map to TRBD1. The V gene's germline CDR1 is SGDLS and CDR2 YYNGEE. This CDR3 is 19 amino acids long. V lost 0 bases, J lost 3 bases, and 17 bases stayed unmatched. This chain's CDR3 is CASSVGATGSPLYDYGYTF. The CDR3 DNA reads as TGTGCCAGCAGCGTAGGGGCGACAGGGTCCCCTCTATACGACTATGGCTACACCTTC.